This T cell receptor beta chain was identified in a study of tumor-infiltrating lymphocytes in primary liver carcinoma. The germline CDR1 and CDR2 sequences are MGHRA and YSYEKL. CDR3 length: 15 amino acids. Findings and limits, study-wide: It was observed that only about 7.5-25% of the top clones appeared in every one of the five tumor regions. Significantly larger top-250-clone fractions were found in tumors than in blood (p = 0.039). Reduced overlap was seen in tumor-adjacent and tumor-blood pairs versus tumor region pairs.

With respect to this clonotype: Its antigen is undetermined. Germline is not matched at one junction end, which may reflect a read error.

Joint extraction of RNA and DNA used roughly 19-31 mg of bulk tissue that was unsorted. Every patient had chronic HBV infection and was treatment-naive. Synthesis of TCR beta cDNA was carried out from 500 ng total RNA with a constant-region primer. Each TCR beta library was derived from three nested multiplex PCR rounds that employed slightly modified ARM-PCR. Use of TRBV1-TRBV30 forward primers with a C-beta reverse primer characterized the first two PCR rounds, which lasted approximately 11 cycles each. TCRdb analysed the multiplex PCR reads with MiXCR anew, one entry per CDR3 protein. The table records 84,000 or so distinct CDR3 sequences, around 70% of them present only once.

The chain links TRBV4-1 to TRBJ2-7; 8 nucleotides align to TRBD1. The sequenced sample consisted of liver tumor tissue from sampling region 1. Subset meaning: tumor region T1, superior pole. This TCR was recovered from a man aged 40-55 years with primary liver carcinoma and hepatitis B virus infection. The CDR3 reads CASSQDYRGIYEQCF. The CDR3 DNA follows: TGCGCCAGCAGCCAAGACTACAGGGGGATATACGAGCAGTGCTTC.